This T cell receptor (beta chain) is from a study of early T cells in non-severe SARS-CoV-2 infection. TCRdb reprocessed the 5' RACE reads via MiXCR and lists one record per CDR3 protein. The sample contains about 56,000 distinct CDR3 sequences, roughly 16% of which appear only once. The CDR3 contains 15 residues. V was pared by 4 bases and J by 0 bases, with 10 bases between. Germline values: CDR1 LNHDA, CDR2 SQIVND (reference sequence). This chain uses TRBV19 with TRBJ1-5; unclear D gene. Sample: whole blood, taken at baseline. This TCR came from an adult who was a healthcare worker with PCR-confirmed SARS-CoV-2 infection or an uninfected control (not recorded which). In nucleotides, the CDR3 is TGTGCCAGTAGTACGAGCCGATTTAGCAATCAGCCCCAGCATTTT. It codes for CASSTSRFSNQPQHF.